The 27 T cell receptor beta chains below all came from one sample that was sequenced in a study of HIV-infected patients and healthy controls. TCRdb analysed the 5' RACE reads with MiXCR anew, one entry per CDR3 protein. The data hold around 64,000 distinct CDR3 sequences, with less than 20% observed a single time. The sample was CD4+ T cells from blood. These receptors originate from a human donor in good health.

The genes are TRBV5-1 and TRBJ2-1; 7 nucleotides line up with TRBD1. V lost 4 bases, J lost 4 bases, and 5 bases stayed unmatched. This CDR3 region has 14 residues. Germline V lookup: CDR1 SGHRS, CDR2 YFSETQ. The CDR3 region has the DNA TGCGCCAGCAGCCGGGACAGCATTTACAATGAGCAGTTCTTC. It translates to CASSRDSIYNEQFF.

This clonotype showed up many times. The chain employs TRBV20-1 and TRBJ2-5; D uncertain. V lost 6 bases, J lost 0 bases, and 11 bases lay in between. This CDR3 is built from 13 residues. Germline CDR1 and CDR2: DFQATT and SNEGSKA (reference sequence). The DNA of the CDR3 is TGCAGTGCAACAAGCCCCAACCAAGAGACCCAGTACTTC. This gives the protein CSATSPNQETQYF.

J is TRBJ2-7 and V is TRBV19; either TRBD1 or TRBD2 may supply D (5 bases each). Trimming took 4 bases from V and 4 from J, leaving 14 bases between them. The CDR3 is 14 amino acids. CDR1 and CDR2 from the germline V gene are LNHDA and SQIVND (reference sequence). CDR3 sequence: CASSNTLGAYEQYF. CDR3 bases: TGTGCCAGTAGTAATACCCTCGGGGCATACGAGCAGTACTTC.

This CDR3 is CASSWASGNTGELFF. In DNA, the CDR3 is TGTGCCAGCAGTTGGGCTAGCGGAAACACCGGGGAGCTGTTTTTT. This rearrangement joins TRBV6-6 to TRBJ2-2, with 7 bases identical to TRBD2. The CDR3 is made up of 15 amino acids. The ends lost 4 bases at V and 2 bases at J; junction bases unmatched: 4. Germline V lookup: CDR1 MNHNY, CDR2 SVGAGI (reference sequence).

The genes are TRBV24-1 and TRBJ2-2; D unclear. Trimming stripped 3 bases from V and 3 bases from J, with 7 bases between. This CDR3 has 14 amino acids. CDR1 and CDR2 from the germline V gene are KGHDR and SFDVKD. The DNA of the CDR3 is TGTGCCACCAGTGATGGCGGATACACCGGGGAGCTGTTTTTT. Encoded protein: CATSDGGYTGELFF.

This clonotype was picked up a small number of times. The chain uses TRBV19 and TRBJ1-1; D not certain. This CDR3 has 15 amino acids. V lost 3 bases to trimming and J lost 5 bases, with 16 bases between them. Germline V lookup: CDR1 LNHDA, CDR2 SQIVND (reference sequence). The CDR3 sequence is CASSISKSGVTEAFF. CDR3 nucleotide sequence: TGTGCCAGTAGTATTTCCAAGTCAGGAGTAACTGAAGCTTTCTTT.

This clonotype appeared many times. The V gene is TRBV7-8, the J gene TRBJ2-1, with D unclear. The V end lost 0 bases, the J end lost 6 bases, and 0 bases lay between the germline ends. Germline lookup yields CDR1 SGHVS and CDR2 FQNEAQ. This CDR3 comprises 11 residues. For the CDR3, the DNA is TGTGCCAGCAGCTTAGCCAATGAGCAGTTCTTC. This sequence encodes CASSLANEQFF.

This clonotype was detected ten times or more. The chain is built from TRBV6-2 or TRBV6-3 and TRBJ2-1; 10 positions agree with TRBD2. With 11 bases clipped from V and 9 bases from J, the junction kept 16 bases outside the gene matches. Germline-derived CDR1 and CDR2 are MNHEY and SVGEGT. The CDR3 totals 15 residues. The CDR3 bases are TGTGCCGTGGGGACTTCGCTAGCGGGAGATGGTGAGCAGTTCTTC. Translating it yields CAVGTSLAGDGEQFF.

Many counts were recorded for this clonotype. The chain recombines TRBV9 with TRBJ2-1; 9 bases are a match to TRBD2. CDR1 SGDLS and CDR2 YYNGEE come from the germline V gene. This CDR3 has 16 residues. The J segment lost 4 bases and the V segment lost 2 bases, leaving 7 bases of the junction unmatched. CDR3: CASSVLAGAYYNEQFF. The CDR3 nucleotides are TGTGCCAGCAGCGTTTTAGCGGGGGCATATTACAATGAGCAGTTCTTC.

The gene calls are TRBV19 and TRBJ2-5, with 7 bases matching TRBD1. The CDR3 extends over 14 amino acids. The V gene's germline CDR1 is LNHDA and CDR2 SQIVND (reference sequence). After removal of 5 bases from V and 2 bases from J, the junction contained 5 bases not matched to a gene. The CDR3 is CASSLRDRQETQYF. DNA of the CDR3: TGTGCCAGTAGTCTCCGGGACAGACAAGAGACCCAGTACTTC.

J is TRBJ2-1 and V is TRBV7-2; D not certain. Looked up from germline, CDR1 is SGHTA and CDR2 is FQGNSA. The CDR3 contains 13 residues. V gave up 9 bases and J gave up 6 bases, with 15 bases separating them. The CDR3 sequence: CASRAPTSNEQFF. In DNA form, the CDR3 reads TGTGCCAGTAGGGCGCCCACCTCCAATGAGCAGTTCTTC.

V usage is TRBV18 and J usage is TRBJ1-6, with 8 bases fitting TRBD1. With 5 bases clipped from V and 10 bases from J, the junction kept 7 bases outside the gene matches. The CDR3 contains 14 residues. Germline V gives CDR1 KGHSH, CDR2 LQKENI. The CDR3 DNA is TGTGCCAGCTCAGCAGGACAGGGTAACTCACCCCTCCACTTT. Its translation: CASSAGQGNSPLHF.

As regards this clonotype: A junction boundary mismatches the germline segment, possibly from a read error. This rearrangement joins TRBV29-1 to TRBJ2-1; D possibly corresponds to TRBD2 (5 bases). There are 12 residues in the CDR3. The germline CDR1 and CDR2 sequences are SQVTM and ANQGSEA. The CDR3 is CSVEERGRSIRF. The DNA of the CDR3 is TGCAGCGTTGAAGAACGAGGGAGATCCATCCGCTTC.

The V gene is TRBV7-3, the J gene TRBJ1-1; D perhaps matches TRBD1 (5 bases). The length of the CDR3 is 14 residues. V was clipped by 4 bases and J by 6 bases, with 15 bases between them. Per germline, CDR1 SGHTA and CDR2 FQGTGA. The CDR3 DNA reads as TGTGCCAGCAGCTCCCAGCCGGGGGTGGCTGAAGCTTTCTTT. Translated, it gives CASSSQPGVAEAFF.

V and J are TRBV3-1 and TRBJ2-1; D ambiguous. V shed 6 bases and J shed 3 bases, with 9 bases lying between them. Germline-derived CDR1 and CDR2 are LGHDT and YNNKEL (reference sequence). The CDR3 is made up of 13 amino acids. This chain's CDR3 is CASSRRFYNEQFF. The CDR3 nucleotides read TGTGCCAGCAGTCGAAGATTCTACAATGAGCAGTTCTTC.

This clonotype was seen more than once but under ten times. The chain employs TRBV20-1 and TRBJ2-7; 8 nucleotides agree with TRBD1. Germline V lookup: CDR1 DFQATT, CDR2 SNEGSKA (reference sequence). This CDR3 contains 14 residues. V dropped 6 bases and J dropped 4; count of bases not matched to a gene: 11. The DNA of the CDR3 is TGCAGTGCCGGAACAGGGGGTTTTGGATACGAGCAGTACTTC. Its protein is CSAGTGGFGYEQYF.

This clonotype was counted many times. The rearrangement links TRBV27 to TRBJ1-1; no reliable D call. CDR1 MNHEY and CDR2 SMNVEV come from the germline V gene (reference sequence). The CDR3 is 13 amino acids. The V end lost 5 bases, the J end lost 11 bases, and 18 bases lay between the germline ends. CDR3 region: CASSPPGRALAFF. Here the CDR3 DNA reads TGTGCCAGCAGTCCCCCTGGACGCGCGCTCGCTTTCTTT.

In its sample, this clonotype was seen once. The rearrangement links TRBV12-3 or TRBV12-4 to TRBJ1-1, with 8 bases that match TRBD1. V shed 5 bases and J 5 bases; nucleotides not matched to a gene: 4. The CDR3 runs to 13 residues. The CDR3 DNA is TGTGCCAGCAGTACAGGGGGACGAACTGAAGCTTTCTTT. Amino acids: CASSTGGRTEAFF.

The chain recombines TRBV12-3 or TRBV12-4 with TRBJ2-5; D unresolved. Trimming removed 7 bases from V and 2 bases from J, with 14 bases in between. This CDR3 is built from 14 residues. CDR3: CASTTLRAQETQYF. The CDR3 nucleotides are TGTGCCAGCACCACCCTACGCGCGCAAGAGACCCAGTACTTC.

The chain couples TRBV7-2 to TRBJ2-5; 7 bases align to TRBD2. CDR1 and CDR2 from the germline V gene are SGHTA and FQGNSA. The CDR3 covers 15 residues. Trimming removed 1 base from V and 5 bases from J; junction bases left unmatched: 7. CDR3 sequence: CASSLEGRGIETQYF. The DNA of the CDR3 is TGTGCCAGCAGCTTAGAGGGGAGGGGTATTGAGACCCAGTACTTC. Full variable domain (missing parts from reference TRBV7-2 and TRBJ2-5): GAGVSQSPSNKVTEKGKDVELRCDPISGHTALYWYRQSLGQGLEFLIYFQGNSAPDKSGLPSDRFSAERTGGSVSTLTIQRTQQEDSAVYLCASSLEGRGIETQYFGPGTRLLVL.

The chain couples TRBV2 to TRBJ2-3, with D unclear. The ends were cut back, 3 bases at V and 2 bases at J, with 3 bases in the middle. Germline-derived CDR1 and CDR2 are SNHLY and FYNNEI. There are 12 residues in the CDR3. The CDR3 loop reads CASSDVTDTQYF. The CDR3 bases are TGTGCCAGCAGTGACGTCACAGATACGCAGTATTTT.

This chain connects TRBV4-2 to TRBJ2-1; D is uncertain. Germline assignment: CDR1 LGHNA and CDR2 YNFKEQ. V was pared by 0 bases and J by 0 bases, with 12 bases between. This CDR3 is built from 17 residues. The CDR3 region is CASSQDKGPSSYNEQFF. The DNA of the CDR3 is TGTGCCAGCAGCCAAGATAAGGGTCCAAGCTCCTACAATGAGCAGTTCTTC.

The J gene is TRBJ1-2, the V gene TRBV7-2; TRBD1 aligns across 8 bases. J gave up 4 bases and V 1 base, and 8 bases lay outside the gene matches. Germline loops: CDR1 SGHTA, CDR2 FQGNSA. This CDR3 spans 16 amino acids. The CDR3 sequence: CASSLGGQGLGYGYTF. The CDR3 coding sequence is TGTGCCAGCAGCTTAGGTGGACAGGGTTTGGGCTATGGCTACACCTTC.

This clonotype appeared many times. The chain is built from TRBV29-1 and TRBJ2-1, with D possibly matching TRBD2 (5 bases). The V end lost 4 bases, the J end lost 0 bases, and 7 bases lay between the germline ends. The CDR3 covers 13 residues. CDR1 SQVTM and CDR2 ANQGSEA come from the germline V gene. CDR3 nucleotide sequence: TGCAGCGTTGTGCGGGTCTCCTACAATGAGCAGTTCTTC. It is translated as CSVVRVSYNEQFF.

The CDR3 nucleotides are TGTGCCAGCATCAGGGAGAGCACAGATACGCAGTATTTT. It codes for CASIRESTDTQYF. J is TRBJ2-3 and V is TRBV2; possibly TRBD1 or TRBD2 for D (5 bases each). The CDR3 runs to 13 residues. Germline CDR1 SNHLY, CDR2 FYNNEI. Trimming removed 7 bases at V and 0 bases at J, with 8 bases between.

This clonotype was observed a few times. This sequence joins TRBV6-2 or TRBV6-3 and TRBJ1-4; D not resolved. CDR1 is MNHEY and CDR2 is SVGEGT in the germline V gene. The CDR3 loop spans 15 amino acids. Trimming removed 3 bases at V and 6 bases at J, with 14 bases between. The CDR3 sequence is CASSYSSRTHEKLFF. In nucleotides, the CDR3 is TGTGCCAGCAGTTATTCGAGCAGGACCCATGAAAAACTGTTTTTT.

In its sample, this clonotype was seen many times. The chain employs TRBV19 and TRBJ1-1, with D unclear. Germline CDR1 is LNHDA and CDR2 is SQIVND (reference sequence). V was cut by 6 bases and J by 2 bases, with 19 bases left in between. The CDR3 totals 16 residues. The CDR3 sequence: CASRQTSDRRNTEAFF. DNA of the CDR3: TGTGCCAGTAGACAGACTTCGGACCGCCGAAACACTGAAGCTTTCTTT.